A selection of T cell receptor beta chains follows, all from one sample in a study of T-cell reconstitution after alpha-beta-depleted transplantation in children. MiXCR, run by TCRdb on the PCR reads, gives a single entry per CDR3 protein. This table holds 330,000 or so distinct CDR3 sequences, about a tenth found once. This specimen consisted of PBMCs from the stem cell graft donor, obtained from the stem cell graft. Source of these receptors: a human donor who donated a stem cell graft to a child with acute lymphoblastic leukemia. Both conserved end residues are part of each CDR3. D genes are given only for firm matches. Only part of the rows carry a size: once, few, many, or a class if the clone is expanded.

V gene,clone size,J gene,D gene,CDR3 length,CDR3 DNA,CDR3 protein
TRBV5-1,-,TRBJ1-4,TRBD1,13,TGCGCCAGTTCTACAGGGGGGCGCGAAAAACTGTTTTTT,CASSTGGREKLFF
TRBV4-3,-,TRBJ1-4,-,15,TGCGCCAGCAGCCCGTACCGGGCTATTAATGAAAAACTGTTTTTT,CASSPYRAINEKLFF
TRBV6-4,many,TRBJ2-3,TRBD2,15,TGTGCCAGCAGTGCTAGCGGGAGGGCCACGGATACGCAGTATTTT,CASSASGRATDTQYF
TRBV4-3,few,TRBJ2-1,-,15,TGCGCCAGCAGCCAGTCCCCCCTCGGCGGGAATGAGCAGTTCTTC,CASSQSPLGGNEQFF
TRBV29-1,-,TRBJ1-1,TRBD1,14,TGCAGCGTTGAAGATCGTGGACAGGGCCCTGAAGCTTTCTTT,CSVEDRGQGPEAFF
TRBV4-3,-,TRBJ2-1,-,15,TGCGCCAGCAGCCAAGATCCTGGCAGGGCCTATGAGCAGTTCTTC,CASSQDPGRAYEQFF
TRBV7-2,-,TRBJ2-5,-,14,TGTGCCAGCAGCTTAGCGGGGACTGGGGAGACCCAGTACTTC,CASSLAGTGETQYF
TRBV27,-,TRBJ2-5,TRBD2,17,TGTGCCAGCAAGACTAGCGGGGTGCAAAGGAACCAAGAGACCCAGTACTTC,CASKTSGVQRNQETQYF
TRBV12-3/TRBV12-4,many,TRBJ1-2,TRBD1,15,TGTGCCAGCAGTTCCTCCGGGACAGGGTACTATGGCTACACCTTC,CASSSSGTGYYGYTF
TRBV20-1,few,TRBJ1-2,-,13,TGCAGTGCTAGAGAAGACCCTCCCCGTGGCTACACCTTC,CSAREDPPRGYTF
TRBV5-1,many,TRBJ2-5,TRBD2,18,TGCGCCAGCAGCTGGGGACTAGCGGGAGGAGGCCGTTGGGAGACCCAGTACTTC,CASSWGLAGGGRWETQYF
TRBV24-1,few,TRBJ2-1,TRBD2,15,TGTGCCACCAGTGAATATGCTAGCGGGATAAATGAGCAGTTCTTC,CATSEYASGINEQFF
TRBV6-5,-,TRBJ1-2,-,16,TGTGCCAGCAGTCACCGGGACGTCGACCTACTTTATGGCTACACCTTC,CASSHRDVDLLYGYTF
TRBV9,many,TRBJ2-7,-,14,TGTGCCAGCAGCGCGGATACGGGCTCCTACGAGCAGTACTTC,CASSADTGSYEQYF
TRBV2,-,TRBJ1-1,TRBD1,15,TGTGCCAGCAGTCCTTGGACAGGCGTCGGCACTGAAGCTTTCTTT,CASSPWTGVGTEAFF
TRBV20-1,few,TRBJ1-1,-,12,TGCAGTGACAGAGGGGATGGTAGGGAAGCTTTCTTT,CSDRGDGREAFF
TRBV6-2/TRBV6-3,-,TRBJ2-2,-,12,TGTGCCAGCAGTTTTAAGGCCGGGGAGCTGTTTTTT,CASSFKAGELFF
TRBV7-8,few,TRBJ1-4,-,13,TGTGCCAGCAGCTTCTTCCAGGATGAAAAACTGTTTTTT,CASSFFQDEKLFF
TRBV4-1,-,TRBJ2-3,-,13,TGCGCCAGCAGCCAATTCACCACAGATACGCAGTATTTT,CASSQFTTDTQYF
TRBV3-1,few,TRBJ1-1,-,14,TGTGCCAGCAGCCAAGAAGGGGCGCCCACTGAAGCTTTCTTT,CASSQEGAPTEAFF
TRBV20-1,many,TRBJ2-3,-,17,TGCAGTGCTAGAGATGTCTGGGGGAGGCGGGGAACAGATACGCAGTATTTT,CSARDVWGRRGTDTQYF
TRBV6-5,few,TRBJ2-3,TRBD2,18,TGTGCCAGCAGTTACTCCCCTAGCGGGAGGGTTAGCACAGATACGCAGTATTTT,CASSYSPSGRVSTDTQYF
TRBV27,many,TRBJ2-3,TRBD2,16,TGTGCCAGCAGTTACGGGACTAGCGGTCGCACAGATACGCAGTATTTT,CASSYGTSGRTDTQYF
TRBV10-3,few,TRBJ2-6,-,16,TGTGCCATCAGTCGGGACATCAGCTCTGGGGCCAACGTCCTGACTTTC,CAISRDISSGANVLTF
TRBV6-1,few,TRBJ2-5,-,15,TGTGCCAGCAGTGAAAGACTCCTCCTACAAGAGACCCAGTACTTC,CASSERLLLQETQYF
TRBV9,-,TRBJ1-5,-,14,TGTGCCAGCAGCGCCACAGAGAGCAATCAGCCCCAGCATTTT,CASSATESNQPQHF
TRBV5-5,-,TRBJ2-3,-,15,TGTGCCAGCAGCCGAGGCGGGACAGCCACAGATACGCAGTATTTT,CASSRGGTATDTQYF
TRBV11-2,many,TRBJ2-7,TRBD2,15,TGTGCCAGCAGCATGGGACTAGCGGGCTCCTACGAGCAGTACTTC,CASSMGLAGSYEQYF
TRBV7-9,many,TRBJ2-7,-,15,TGTGCCAGCAGCTTAATCGCAGGAGGATTGGAGGAGCAGTACTTC,CASSLIAGGLEEQYF
TRBV4-1,few,TRBJ2-6,-,16,TGCGCCAGCAGCCTCGCGTCCGGGGACGGGGCCAACGTCCTGACTTTC,CASSLASGDGANVLTF
TRBV4-3,many,TRBJ2-3,TRBD2,19,TGCGCCAGCAGCCAAGATAGGAGTAGCGGGAGGGCTAGCACAGATACGCAGTATTTT,CASSQDRSSGRASTDTQYF
TRBV6-5,few,TRBJ1-6,-,14,TGTGCCAGCAGTTACCTCCAGGGCAATTCACCCCTCCACTTT,CASSYLQGNSPLHF
TRBV27,few,TRBJ1-2,TRBD1,15,TGTGCCAGCAGTACGATCGGGACAGGCAGCTATGGCTACACCTTC,CASSTIGTGSYGYTF
TRBV4-2,many,TRBJ2-7,-,14,TGTGCCAGCAGCCCTTGGACAGAATCCTACGAGCAGTACTTC,CASSPWTESYEQYF
TRBV5-1,-,TRBJ2-7,TRBD2,19,TGCGCCAGCAGCTTGTCCGGGACTAGCGGGAGAGCCAGAACCTACGAGCAGTACTTC,CASSLSGTSGRARTYEQYF
TRBV15,many,TRBJ1-3,-,17,TGTGCCACCAGCAGAGATAGGGTAGAAGCGGCCGGAGGCACCATATATTTT,CATSRDRVEAAGGTIYF
TRBV9,many,TRBJ2-1,-,15,TGTGCCAGCAGTGGGGGCGGGAGCTGGGACAATGAGCAGTTCTTC,CASSGGGSWDNEQFF
TRBV29-1,many,TRBJ2-2,-,12,TGCAGCGCCGGGATTTACACCGGGGAGCTGTTTTTT,CSAGIYTGELFF
TRBV11-2,few,TRBJ2-3,-,17,TGTGCCAGCAGCTTAGAACCGTCAAGGGGGGCAGGAGATACGCAGTATTTT,CASSLEPSRGAGDTQYF
TRBV5-1,few,TRBJ2-2,TRBD2,18,TGCGCCAGCAGCTTGGCAGCTCTAGCGGGAGTGTCCACCGGGGAGCTGTTTTTT,CASSLAALAGVSTGELFF
TRBV4-1,few,TRBJ1-1,-,13,TGCGCCAGCACCCTGGGGGAATTCACTGAAGCTTTCTTT,CASTLGEFTEAFF
TRBV7-9,many,TRBJ2-7,TRBD2,15,TGTGCCAGCAGCAGAAGCGGGGAAGCCCCCTACGAGCAGTACTTC,CASSRSGEAPYEQYF
TRBV15,few,TRBJ2-3,-,12,TGTGCCACCAGCCGAACCACAGATACGCAGTATTTT,CATSRTTDTQYF
TRBV20-1,-,TRBJ2-1,-,14,TGCAGTGCTAATTCGGGACACCCCTACAATGAGCAGTTCTTC,CSANSGHPYNEQFF
TRBV20-1,many,TRBJ2-1,-,11,TGCAGTGCTAGTGAGCGGTATGAGCAGTTCTTC,CSASERYEQFF
TRBV11-2,few,TRBJ1-1,TRBD1,15,TGTGCCACAGGGGACAGGGGGTCGATGAACACTGAAGCTTTCTTT,CATGDRGSMNTEAFF
TRBV6-2/TRBV6-3,-,TRBJ1-4,-,13,TGTGCCAGCAGTTACCGCCAGACTGAAAAACTGTTTTTT,CASSYRQTEKLFF
TRBV12-3/TRBV12-4,-,TRBJ2-5,-,17,TGTGCCAGCAGTCCCCGAATGGACACACTGGGGGGAGAGACCCAGTACTTC,CASSPRMDTLGGETQYF
TRBV29-1,-,TRBJ1-2,-,14,TGCAGCGTTGAAGACGGGGTTACCCTCTATGGCTACACCTTC,CSVEDGVTLYGYTF
TRBV7-9,-,TRBJ2-3,-,15,TGTGCCAGCAGCCTTTCACATGAAGGTACAGATACGCAGTATTTT,CASSLSHEGTDTQYF
TRBV7-6,few,TRBJ2-5,TRBD2,16,TGTGCCAGCAGCTTAGAGGCTAGCGGGAGTTTAGAGACCCAGTACTTC,CASSLEASGSLETQYF
TRBV7-2,few,TRBJ1-1,-,14,TGTGCCAGCAGCTTAGAATGGGCAGGGTCTGAAGCTTTCTTT,CASSLEWAGSEAFF
TRBV20-1,few,TRBJ2-7,TRBD2,15,TGCAGTGCTAGCCGGACTAGCGGGAGATGGGGGGAGCAGTACTTC,CSASRTSGRWGEQYF